The 9 T cell receptor beta chains below all came from one sample that was sequenced in a study of blood T cell repertoires in COVID-19. The data were produced by immunoSEQ multiplex PCR, yet TCRdb's version contains in-frame clones alone and is incomplete. The sample gives approximately 300,000 clones, nearly 90% of which show up once; 3.5% to 5% is in the top ten. Sequenced input: PBMCs or T cells enriched from blood (not recorded which). These receptors were collected from a woman under 30 with acute COVID-19.

This clone turned up a few times. The J gene is TRBJ2-3, the V gene TRBV19; weak D call: TRBD2 (5 bases). With 5 bases removed from V and 0 bases from J, the gap between germline ends came to 9 bases. This CDR3 has 14 residues. Germline V CDR1 and CDR2: LNHDA, SQIVND (reference sequence). CDR3 loop: CASSRGMSTDTQYF. Here the CDR3 DNA reads TGTGCCAGTAGTCGGGGTATGAGCACAGATACGCAGTATTTT.

The V call is TRBV12-3 or TRBV12-4, the J call TRBJ1-2, with D perhaps TRBD1 (6 bases). Trimming took 5 bases from V and 3 from J, leaving 7 bases between them. The CDR3 covers 12 residues. The CDR3 DNA sequence: TGTGCCAGCAGTCCAGGGGACTATGGCTACACCTTC. Protein sequence: CASSPGDYGYTF.

The CDR3 DNA reads TGTGCCAGCAGCGTGACAGGGCATGGCTACACCTTC. It translates to CASSVTGHGYTF. The chain couples TRBV11-1 to TRBJ1-2; 7 positions agree with TRBD1. The CDR3 contains 12 residues. The germline V gene has CDR1 SGHAT and CDR2 FQDESV (reference sequence). V lost 5 bases to trimming and J lost 6 bases; unmatched junction nucleotides: 3.

The chain is built from TRBV28 and TRBJ2-1, with 8 nucleotides matching TRBD1. CDR1 and CDR2 (germline): MDHEN, SYDVKM. Unmatched junction bases numbered 10, after V lost 5 bases and J lost 7 bases. The CDR3 sequence is 15 residues long. This chain's CDR3 is CASSPGQGGWNEQFF. CDR3 bases: TGTGCCAGCAGTCCTGGACAGGGAGGTTGGAATGAGCAGTTCTTC.

V usage is TRBV5-6 and J usage is TRBJ1-6; D perhaps matches TRBD1 (6 bases). The CDR3 totals 16 residues. CDR1 is SGHDT, CDR2 YYEEEE, per germline. With 0 bases removed from V and 9 bases from J, the gap between germline ends came to 16 bases. The CDR3 nucleotides are TGTGCCAGCAGCTTGGTGGCAGGGGCAGATAGTTCACCCCTCCACTTT. This codes for CASSLVAGADSSPLHF.

About this clone itself: The sample has other DNA sequences that encode this CDR3 too. V and J are TRBV28 and TRBJ1-5, with 7 bases lining up with TRBD1. The ends lost 4 bases at V and 3 bases at J; junction bases unmatched: 3. In germline, CDR1 is MDHEN, CDR2 SYDVKM. The CDR3 is made up of 14 amino acids. DNA for the CDR3: TGTGCCAGCAGTTCAGGACAGGCCAATCAGCCCCAGCATTTT. Translation gives CASSSGQANQPQHF.

V gene TRBV28 combines with J gene TRBJ2-7; 11 bases map to TRBD2. The CDR3 is made up of 16 amino acids. Trimming at V came to 5 bases and at J to 4 bases, leaving 10 bases not matched to a gene. Germline CDR1 and CDR2: MDHEN and SYDVKM. The CDR3 loop reads CASSPLSGRAIYEQYF. Written as DNA, the CDR3 is TGTGCCAGCAGTCCCCTTAGCGGGAGGGCTATTTACGAGCAGTACTTC.

V is TRBV28 and J is TRBJ1-1; D may be TRBD1 (5 bases). The germline V and J ends were trimmed by 8 bases and 0 bases, with 10 bases remaining between them. The germline gives CDR1 MDHEN, CDR2 SYDVKM. This CDR3 is 13 amino acids long. The CDR3: CASGRQMNTEAFF. The CDR3 nucleotides read TGTGCCAGCGGAAGACAGATGAACACTGAAGCTTTCTTT.

The V and J genes are TRBV29-1 and TRBJ1-2; D unclear. V was shortened by 4 bases and J by 7 bases, with 4 bases between the two germline ends. Germline V lookup: CDR1 SQVTM, CDR2 ANQGSEA. This CDR3 comprises 9 residues. The CDR3 is CSVAGGYTF. In DNA form, the CDR3 reads TGCAGCGTTGCGGGTGGCTACACCTTC.